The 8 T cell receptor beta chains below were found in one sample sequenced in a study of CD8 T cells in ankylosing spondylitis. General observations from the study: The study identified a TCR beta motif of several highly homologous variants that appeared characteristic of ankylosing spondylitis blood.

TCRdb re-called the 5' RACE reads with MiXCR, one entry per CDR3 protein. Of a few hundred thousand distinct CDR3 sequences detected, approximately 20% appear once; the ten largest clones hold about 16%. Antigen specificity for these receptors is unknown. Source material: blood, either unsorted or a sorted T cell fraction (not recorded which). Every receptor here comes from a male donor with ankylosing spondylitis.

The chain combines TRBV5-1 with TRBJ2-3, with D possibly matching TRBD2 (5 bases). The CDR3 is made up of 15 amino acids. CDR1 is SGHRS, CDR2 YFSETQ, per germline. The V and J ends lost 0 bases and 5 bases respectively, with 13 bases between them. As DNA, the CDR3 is TGCGCCAGCAGCTTGGAGGTCCTCAGCGGAGATACGCAGTATTTT. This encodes CASSLEVLSGDTQYF.

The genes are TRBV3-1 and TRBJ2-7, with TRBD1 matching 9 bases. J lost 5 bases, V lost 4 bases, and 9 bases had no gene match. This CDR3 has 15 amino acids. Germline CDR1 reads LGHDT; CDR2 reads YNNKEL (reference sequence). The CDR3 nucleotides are TGTGCCAGCAGCCTAATGGGGACAGGGAGGAACGAGCAGTACTTC. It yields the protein CASSLMGTGRNEQYF.

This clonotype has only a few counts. CDR3 DNA sequence: TGTGCCAGCAATCCCGCGGGACTAGGGTTAAATGAGCAGTTCTTC. Encoded protein: CASNPAGLGLNEQFF. The V call is TRBV2, the J call TRBJ2-1; 8 nucleotides agree with TRBD2. The CDR3 loop spans 15 amino acids. Looked up from germline, CDR1 is SNHLY and CDR2 is FYNNEI. V lost 7 bases, J lost 7 bases, and 12 bases stayed unmatched.

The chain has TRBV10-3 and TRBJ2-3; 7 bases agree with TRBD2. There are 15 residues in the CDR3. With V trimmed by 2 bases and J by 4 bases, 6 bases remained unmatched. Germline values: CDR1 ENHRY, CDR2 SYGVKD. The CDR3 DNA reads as TGTGCCATCAGTGAGGGCGGGAGAGGAGCAGATACGCAGTATTTT. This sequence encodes CAISEGGRGADTQYF.

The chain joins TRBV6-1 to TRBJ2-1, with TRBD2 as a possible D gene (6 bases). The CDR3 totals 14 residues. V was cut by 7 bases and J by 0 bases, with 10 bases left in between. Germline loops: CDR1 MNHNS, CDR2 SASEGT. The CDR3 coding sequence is TGTGCCAGCACCGACGGGAGCTCCTACAATGAGCAGTTCTTC. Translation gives CASTDGSSYNEQFF.

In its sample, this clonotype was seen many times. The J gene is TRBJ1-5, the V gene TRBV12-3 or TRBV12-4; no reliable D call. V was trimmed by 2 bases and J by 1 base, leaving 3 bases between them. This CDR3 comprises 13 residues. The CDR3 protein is CASSLRSNQPQHF. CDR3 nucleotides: TGTGCCAGCAGTTTACGGAGCAATCAGCCCCAGCATTTT.

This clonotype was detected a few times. The CDR3 DNA sequence: TGTGCCAGCAGCTTAGCTGCTCGCAGGATTGAAGCTTTCTTT. Translation: CASSLAARRIEAFF. This rearrangement joins TRBV7-2 to TRBJ1-1; D remains ambiguous. This CDR3 is built from 14 residues. V shed 0 bases and J shed 7 bases, with 12 bases lying between them. Germline CDR1 SGHTA, CDR2 FQGNSA.

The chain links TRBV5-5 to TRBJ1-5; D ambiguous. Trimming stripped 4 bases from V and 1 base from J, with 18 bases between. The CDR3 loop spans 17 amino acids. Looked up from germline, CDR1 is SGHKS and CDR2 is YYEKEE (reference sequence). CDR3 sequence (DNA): TGTGCCAGCAGCCCGGCTGGAGGGTATTTAAGCAATCAGCCCCAGCATTTT. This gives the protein CASSPAGGYLSNQPQHF.